This TCR beta chain stems from a study of blood T cell repertoires in COVID-19. The overall study: Some COVID-19 samples were acute and others convalescent; all came from the United States, Italy and Spain. From T cells, B-cell-depleted T cells, or PBMCs came the material, which was cDNA or gDNA.

Germline CDR1 reads LNHDA; CDR2 reads SQIVND (reference sequence). The CDR3 spans 13 residues. Deletions cut 1 base from V and 9 bases from J, with 10 bases between. How the authors handled the data: Using reference gene primer amplification, nucleated cell counts were estimated. Libraries were prepared by immunoSEQ multiplex PCR; TCRdb keeps only in-frame clonotypes and omits some of them. Clonal size and the V and J genes are those of that table, whereas D and trimming came from the DNA. This sample has 300,000 or so clones; over 80% occur once, and the top ten carry roughly 3.6%. The TCR originated in a woman in her forties with acute or convalescent COVID-19. The chain links TRBV19 to TRBJ2-1; maybe TRBD1 (6 bases). The sample was peripheral blood. CDR3 amino acids: CASSIGDTGEQFF. CDR3 in DNA: TGTGCCAGTAGTATAGGGGACACCGGTGAGCAGTTCTTC.